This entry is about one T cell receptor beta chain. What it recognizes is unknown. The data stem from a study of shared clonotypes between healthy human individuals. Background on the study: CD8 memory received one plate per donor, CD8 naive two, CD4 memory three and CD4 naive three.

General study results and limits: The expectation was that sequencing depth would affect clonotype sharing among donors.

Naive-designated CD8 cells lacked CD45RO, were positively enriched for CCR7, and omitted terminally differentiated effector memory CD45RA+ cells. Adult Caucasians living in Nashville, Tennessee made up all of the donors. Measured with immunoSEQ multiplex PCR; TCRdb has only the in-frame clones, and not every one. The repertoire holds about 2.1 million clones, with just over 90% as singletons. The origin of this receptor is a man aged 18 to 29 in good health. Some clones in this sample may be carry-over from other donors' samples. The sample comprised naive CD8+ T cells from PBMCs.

This chain's CDR3 is CASSLRLLETQYF. CDR3 bases: TGTGCCAGCAGCTTACGCCTTCTAGAGACCCAGTACTTC. The chain joins TRBV7-3 to TRBJ2-5; D gene ambiguous. Trimming pared 2 bases from V and 4 bases from J, leaving 8 bases between. The V gene's germline CDR1 is SGHTA and CDR2 FQGTGA. CDR3 length equals 13 residues. Supplemented by reference TRBV7-3 and TRBJ2-5, the full variable domain reads GAGVSQTPSNKVTEKGKYVELRCDPISGHTALYWYRQSLGQGPEFLIYFQGTGAADDSGLPNDRFFAVRPEGSVSTLKIQRTERGDSAVYLCASSLRLLETQYFGPGTRLLVL.